Listed here are 25 T cell receptor beta chains from one sample, sequenced in a study of siplizumab effects on memory and regulatory T cells. Generated by immunoSEQ multiplex PCR, the TCRdb table keeps only in-frame clones and is missing some. The repertoire holds roughly 92,000 clones, around 94% seen once, with around 1.5% in the top ten. Sequences were obtained from non-Treg CD4+ T cells sorted from blood. The source is a human donor in good health.

The V call is TRBV5-1, the J call TRBJ2-1; no firm D call. Trimming took off 2 bases at V and 0 bases at J, with 9 bases between the two ends. Germline values: CDR1 SGHRS, CDR2 YFSETQ. CDR3 length: 15 residues. The CDR3 loop reads CASSFKAGSYNEQFF. The CDR3 DNA follows: TGCGCCAGCAGCTTTAAGGCCGGCTCCTACAATGAGCAGTTCTTC.

The genes are TRBV7-9 and TRBJ1-1; a weak D match, TRBD1 (5 bases). V shed 4 bases and J shed 2 bases, with 11 bases lying between them. Germline V CDR1 and CDR2: SEHNR, FQNEAQ (reference sequence). This CDR3 region has 14 residues. The CDR3 bases are TGTGCCAGCAGCTCCAGCAGGGTAAACACTGAAGCTTTCTTT. Translation gives CASSSSRVNTEAFF. Using reference TRBV7-9 and TRBJ1-1 for the parts outside the CDR3, the full variable domain is DTGVSQNPRHKITKRGQNVTFRCDPISEHNRLYWYRQTLGQGPEFLTYFQNEAQLEKSRLLSDRFSAERPKGSFSTLEIQRTEQGDSAMYLCASSSSRVNTEAFFGQGTRLTVV.

This chain uses TRBV10-1 with TRBJ2-5, with TRBD2 as a possible D gene (6 bases). Germline V gene data show CDR1 as WNHNN and CDR2 as SYGVQD (reference sequence). CDR3 length: 14 residues. Trimming took off 5 bases at V and 11 bases at J, with 21 bases between the two ends. The CDR3 DNA follows: TGCGCCAGCAGTCCCTCCGGGGGAGCAGGTGAGCAGTACTTC. Translated: CASSPSGGAGEQYF.

The chain combines TRBV4-1 with TRBJ2-3; 12 bases align to TRBD2. Germline V lookup: CDR1 MGHRA, CDR2 YSYEKL. V shed 8 bases, J shed 3 bases, and the junction held 9 bases outside the gene matches. This CDR3 has 16 residues. CDR3 protein: CASASSGRAVTDTQYF. The CDR3 coding sequence is TGCGCCAGCGCGTCTAGCGGGAGGGCCGTAACAGATACGCAGTATTTT.

The chain combines TRBV6-5 with TRBJ2-7; 7 nucleotides match TRBD1. V dropped 0 bases and J dropped 5; count of bases not matched to a gene: 10. The V gene's germline CDR1 is MNHEY and CDR2 SVGAGI. CDR3 size: 16 residues. CDR3: CASSYSIGTDINEQYF. As DNA, the CDR3 is TGTGCCAGCAGTTACTCGATTGGGACAGACATCAACGAGCAGTACTTC.

CDR3: CASSRPGRSDSGNTIYF. The DNA of the CDR3 is TGCGCCAGCTCGAGACCGGGACGGAGTGACTCTGGAAACACCATATATTTT. The chain combines TRBV5-1 with TRBJ1-3, with D possibly TRBD1 on 5 matching bases. Germline assignment: CDR1 SGHRS and CDR2 YFSETQ. V lost 7 bases to trimming and J lost 0 bases, with 20 bases between them. This CDR3 contains 17 residues.

The chain joins TRBV18 to TRBJ2-1; TRBD2 aligns across 10 bases. CDR1 and CDR2 (germline): KGHSH, LQKENI. J lost 6 bases, V lost 3 bases, and 17 bases had no gene match. This CDR3 region has 19 residues. CDR3 nucleotides: TGTGCCAGCTCACCTCGCTCTAGCGGGAGCATCAAGGTTGTCAATGAGCAGTTCTTC. Protein product: CASSPRSSGSIKVVNEQFF.

V gene TRBV28 combines with J gene TRBJ1-4, with D possibly TRBD1 on 5 matching bases. V was cut by 5 bases and J by 7 bases, with 14 bases left in between. The CDR3 is 14 amino acids. Germline assignment: CDR1 MDHEN and CDR2 SYDVKM. CDR3 sequence: CASSNGGKAEKLFF. DNA of the CDR3: TGTGCCAGCAGTAATGGGGGGAAGGCTGAAAAACTGTTTTTT.

The V gene is TRBV6-5, the J gene TRBJ1-1, with 7 positions matching TRBD1. The CDR3 runs 14 residues. Germline CDR1 and CDR2: MNHEY and SVGAGI. V lost 6 bases and J lost 1; bases outside the gene matches: 5. CDR3 nucleotides: TGTGCCAGCAGCACCCGGGACAGGAACACTGAAGCTTTCTTT. This gives the protein CASSTRDRNTEAFF.

J is TRBJ1-2 and V is TRBV7-8; D gene uncertain. Trimming removed 1 base from V and 4 bases from J, with 7 bases in between. The germline V gene has CDR1 SGHVS and CDR2 FQNEAQ. This CDR3 is built from 13 residues. The CDR3 reads CASSLGRIYGYTF. CDR3 DNA: TGTGCCAGCAGCTTAGGACGGATCTATGGCTACACCTTC.

The CDR3 nucleotides are TGTGCCAGCAGCTTGGCTTCCGGATACAGTGATACGCAGTATTTT. Protein product: CASSLASGYSDTQYF. V is TRBV7-9 and J is TRBJ2-3; no reliable D call. In germline, CDR1 is SEHNR, CDR2 FQNEAQ (reference sequence). V was clipped by 3 bases and J by 6 bases, with 16 bases between them. The CDR3 covers 15 residues.

The genes are TRBV7-7 and TRBJ2-1; 7 bases align to TRBD2. There are 14 residues in the CDR3. CDR1 is SSHAT and CDR2 is FNYEAQ in the germline V gene (reference sequence). J was trimmed by 6 bases and V by 5 bases; bases with no gene match: 7. CDR3 in DNA: TGTGCCAGCAGCGCGGGACTACGGTCCAATGAGCAGTTCTTC. It yields the protein CASSAGLRSNEQFF.

V and J are TRBV23-1 and TRBJ2-7, with D possibly matching TRBD2 (5 bases). TRBV23-1 is identified as an open reading frame with a role that is uncertain. CDR3 length: 15 residues. V lost 2 bases and J 2 bases, leaving 13 bases between the germline ends. CDR3 nucleotide sequence: TGCGCCAGCAGTCAAGAACCCGGGAAGACCTACGAGCAGTACTTC. It specifies CASSQEPGKTYEQYF.

This chain joins TRBV28 and TRBJ1-5, with TRBD1 identical over 8 bases. V shed 6 bases, J shed 3 bases, and the junction held 10 bases outside the gene matches. The CDR3 is 16 residues long. Germline CDR1 reads MDHEN; CDR2 reads SYDVKM. The CDR3 nucleotides are TGTGCCAGCAGCCGCGACAGGGGCCGTTTCAATCAGCCCCAGCATTTT. Amino acid sequence: CASSRDRGRFNQPQHF.

J is TRBJ2-2 and V is TRBV5-4; TRBD2 agrees at 15 bases. Germline V gives CDR1 SGHNT, CDR2 YYREEE (reference sequence). The ends lost 4 bases at V and 4 bases at J; junction bases unmatched: 11. The CDR3 extends over 19 amino acids. The CDR3 DNA follows: TGTGCCAGCAGCGGCGGGACTAGCGGGAGGTCGCTCGTCACCGGGGAGCTGTTTTTT. This sequence encodes CASSGGTSGRSLVTGELFF.

The rearrangement uses TRBV5-4 and TRBJ2-2, with D unresolved. The CDR3 runs 13 residues. Germline-derived CDR1 and CDR2 are SGHNT and YYREEE (reference sequence). The V end was cut by 5 bases, the J end by 7 bases, with 12 bases between. CDR3 sequence: CASSSVRRGELFF. Written as DNA, the CDR3 is TGTGCCAGCAGTTCCGTCCGGCGCGGGGAGCTGTTTTTT.

This chain connects TRBV7-7 to TRBJ2-3; 8 nucleotides line up with TRBD2. The CDR3 is 14 amino acids. Losses at the gene ends were 5 bases for V and 4 bases for J; bases not matched to a gene: 5. Germline-derived CDR1 and CDR2 are SSHAT and FNYEAQ (reference sequence). CDR3 coding DNA: TGTGCCAGCAGCCCAAGCGGGAGAGCAGATACGCAGTATTTT. As protein: CASSPSGRADTQYF.

This clone was seen a single time. The CDR3 reads CASSFVGGEQYF. CDR3 nucleotides: TGTGCCAGCAGTTTTGTGGGCGGAGAGCAGTACTTC. This chain connects TRBV27 to TRBJ2-7; D is uncertain. Germline loops: CDR1 MNHEY, CDR2 SMNVEV (reference sequence). The germline V and J ends were trimmed by 3 bases and 7 bases, with 10 bases remaining between them. The CDR3 spans 12 residues.

The chain joins TRBV9 to TRBJ2-1; D is unresolved. V was shortened by 4 bases and J by 4 bases, with 12 bases between the two germline ends. The CDR3 length is 14 residues. Germline V lookup: CDR1 SGDLS, CDR2 YYNGEE. DNA for the CDR3: TGTGCCAGCAGCAAAACCACGGGTTACAATGAGCAGTTCTTC. Residues: CASSKTTGYNEQFF.

This sequence joins TRBV2 and TRBJ2-5, with 15 positions matching TRBD2. The CDR3 runs 16 residues. The V and J ends lost 6 bases and 5 bases, in that order; junction bases with no gene match: 7. The germline CDR1 and CDR2 sequences are SNHLY and FYNNEI. CDR3: CASRGGLAGGAETQYF. CDR3 bases: TGTGCCAGCAGGGGGGGACTAGCGGGAGGAGCGGAGACCCAGTACTTC.

The V gene is TRBV28, the J gene TRBJ2-1, with 13 nucleotides matching TRBD2. This CDR3 has 18 residues. Germline CDR1 is MDHEN and CDR2 is SYDVKM. V lost 5 bases, J lost 3 bases, and 10 bases stayed unmatched. In nucleotides, the CDR3 is TGTGCCAGCAGTACTAGCGGGAGGGCCTCTAAGATCTACAATGAGCAGTTCTTC. The encoded protein is CASSTSGRASKIYNEQFF.

The gene calls are TRBV29-1 and TRBJ2-7; tentative D call: TRBD1 (5 bases). This CDR3 contains 13 residues. V lost 4 bases and J lost 2, with 12 bases in between. In germline, CDR1 is SQVTM, CDR2 ANQGSEA. The CDR3 coding sequence is TGCAGCGTTGTATCAGGGTACCCCTACGAGCAGTACTTC. Translated: CSVVSGYPYEQYF.

For the CDR3, the DNA is TGTGCCAGCAGTTTAACGGCGGCTCAAGAGACCCAGTACTTC. Amino acids: CASSLTAAQETQYF. This rearrangement joins TRBV28 to TRBJ2-5; D is ambiguous. CDR1 MDHEN and CDR2 SYDVKM come from the germline V gene. The V gene lost 2 bases and the J gene lost 2 bases, with 9 bases spanning the gap. The CDR3 loop spans 14 amino acids.

The chain uses TRBV5-1 and TRBJ2-1; 8 bases agree with TRBD1. The CDR3 sequence is 15 residues long. In germline, CDR1 is SGHRS, CDR2 YFSETQ. Unmatched junction bases numbered 13, after V lost 7 bases and J lost 7 bases. The CDR3 reads CASASGGGLGNEQFF. DNA of the CDR3: TGCGCCAGCGCATCAGGGGGCGGGCTAGGTAATGAGCAGTTCTTC.

The V call is TRBV7-9, the J call TRBJ2-3; TRBD2 agrees at 8 bases. This CDR3 region has 15 residues. V shed 6 bases, J shed 10 bases, and the junction held 15 bases outside the gene matches. Germline CDR1 SEHNR, CDR2 FQNEAQ (reference sequence). The CDR3 loop is CASSLLRGLGHAQYF. The DNA of the CDR3 is TGTGCCAGCAGTTTGTTAAGGGGACTAGGTCACGCGCAGTATTTT.